The 19 T cell receptor beta chains below come from one sample, sequenced in a study of cytomegalovirus exposure and HLA in healthy donors. Primers included in the PCR were 60 Vbeta and 13 Jbeta primers. The data were produced by immunoSEQ multiplex PCR, yet TCRdb's version contains in-frame clones alone and is incomplete. The table lists over 150,000 clones, about 72% of them singletons. What was sequenced was PBMCs. All receptors come from a man aged 25 to 40 in good health and CMV-seropositive.

This chain links TRBV15 with TRBJ1-4; 7 nucleotides agree with TRBD1. Germline V gene lookup returns CDR1 LNHNV and CDR2 YYDKDF (reference sequence). The CDR3 covers 16 residues. Trimming removed 5 bases from V and 8 bases from J; junction bases left unmatched: 14. The CDR3 DNA reads as TGTGCCACCAGCTCAGTTCTGAGGGGGCGTTGGGAAAAACTGTTTTTT. It yields the protein CATSSVLRGRWEKLFF.

In its sample, this clone was seen a few times. CDR3 bases: TGTGCCAGCAGCTGGGGACAGGACTATGGCTACACCTTC. Translated: CASSWGQDYGYTF. V gene TRBV5-6 combines with J gene TRBJ1-2, with TRBD1 matching 8 bases. The germline CDR1 and CDR2 sequences are SGHDT and YYEEEE. The CDR3 spans 13 residues. With 3 bases clipped from V and 3 bases from J, the junction kept 1 base outside the gene matches.

This sequence joins TRBV7-2 and TRBJ1-1, with 7 bases aligning to TRBD1. The CDR3 has 14 amino acids. CDR1 and CDR2 (germline): SGHTA, FQGNSA. V lost 6 bases to trimming and J lost 2 bases; unmatched junction nucleotides: 6. CDR3 bases: TGTGCCAGCAGACGGGACAGCATAAACACTGAAGCTTTCTTT. Its protein is CASRRDSINTEAFF.

This clone was counted only a few times. This rearrangement joins TRBV4-1 to TRBJ2-7, with 7 nucleotides matching TRBD1. V was clipped by 5 bases and J by 0 bases; unmatched bases: 1. This CDR3 spans 13 amino acids. The germline gives CDR1 MGHRA, CDR2 YSYEKL. CDR3 protein: CASSGQVSYEQYF. CDR3 bases: TGCGCCAGCAGCGGACAGGTCTCCTACGAGCAGTACTTC.

This clone appeared a few times. The chain has TRBV5-1 and TRBJ1-5; perhaps TRBD1 as D (5 bases). This CDR3 contains 13 residues. V was shortened by 0 bases and J by 6 bases, with 7 bases between the two germline ends. CDR1 SGHRS and CDR2 YFSETQ come from the germline V gene. CDR3 DNA: TGCGCCAGCAGCTTGGAAGGGGTTCAGCCCCAGCATTTT. Protein: CASSLEGVQPQHF. The variable domain in full, completed from reference TRBV5-1 and TRBJ1-5, reads KAGVTQTPRYLIKTRGQQVTLSCSPISGHRSVSWYQQTPGQGLQFLFEYFSETQRNKGNFPGRFSGRQFSNSRSEMNVSTLELGDSALYLCASSLEGVQPQHFGDGTRLSIL.

The chain links TRBV25-1 to TRBJ2-7, with 10 bases matching TRBD1. The CDR3 loop spans 16 amino acids. Looked up from germline, CDR1 is MGHDK and CDR2 is SYGVNS. The junction had 9 bases not matched to a gene; V was cut back by 5 bases and J by 2 bases. CDR3 region: CASSKRTGGDAYEQYF. DNA of the CDR3: TGTGCCAGCAGTAAAAGGACAGGGGGTGACGCCTACGAGCAGTACTTC.

CDR3 sequence (DNA): TGTGCCAGCAGCTTAGGGACAGGGAGTTACAATGAGCAGTTCTTC. As protein: CASSLGTGSYNEQFF. The rearrangement joins TRBV7-3 to TRBJ2-1; 9 bases are a match to TRBD1. The CDR3 is 15 amino acids. With 2 bases clipped from V and 4 bases from J, the junction kept 3 bases outside the gene matches. From germline, CDR1 is SGHTA and CDR2 FQGTGA.

The chain carries TRBV7-2 and TRBJ1-1, with 8 bases matching TRBD1. Germline loops: CDR1 SGHTA, CDR2 FQGNSA. Germline trimming cut 1 base from V and 4 bases from J; bases unmatched to any gene: 5. This CDR3 has 15 residues. CDR3 region: CASSLGRTGFTEAFF. In nucleotides, the CDR3 is TGTGCCAGCAGCTTAGGACGGACAGGGTTCACTGAAGCTTTCTTT.

The V gene is TRBV28, the J gene TRBJ1-6; no firm D call. Trimming took 7 bases from V and 9 from J, leaving 22 bases between them. The length of the CDR3 is 16 residues. Germline V CDR1 and CDR2: MDHEN, SYDVKM. The CDR3 coding sequence is TGTGCCAGCACCCACCCTCTGGGCCCAAGGCCTTCACCCCTCCACTTT. The encoded protein is CASTHPLGPRPSPLHF.

CDR3 DNA sequence: TGTGCCAGTAGTATAGATCGAGGGAACTACGAGCAGTACTTC. This gives the protein CASSIDRGNYEQYF. The rearrangement links TRBV19 to TRBJ2-7; possibly TRBD2 for D (5 bases). This CDR3 contains 14 residues. Deletions cut 0 bases from V and 3 bases from J, with 9 bases between. Germline CDR1 reads LNHDA; CDR2 reads SQIVND (reference sequence).

This chain uses TRBV5-1 with TRBJ2-3; 11 nucleotides line up with TRBD1. This CDR3 spans 16 amino acids. V lost 4 bases and J lost 1; bases outside the gene matches: 5. Germline V gene sequence: CDR1 SGHRS, CDR2 YFSETQ. The CDR3 protein is CASSAGTGGRTDTQYF. For the CDR3, the DNA is TGCGCCAGCAGCGCCGGGACAGGGGGACGCACAGATACGCAGTATTTT.

As regards this clone: Other DNA sequences in this specimen translate into the identical CDR3. V is TRBV20-1 and J is TRBJ1-1; D unclear. The germline V gene encodes CDR1 DFQATT and CDR2 SNEGSKA (reference sequence). V was pared by 3 bases and J by 1 base, with 3 bases between. This CDR3 comprises 11 residues. CDR3 sequence: CSASRNTEAFF. In nucleotides, the CDR3 is TGCAGTGCTAGCAGGAACACTGAAGCTTTCTTT.

The V gene is TRBV7-8, the J gene TRBJ1-6, with TRBD1 matching 9 bases. Germline lookup yields CDR1 SGHVS and CDR2 FQNEAQ. The CDR3 sequence is 17 residues long. The junction had 4 bases not matched to a gene; V was cut back by 3 bases and J by 1 base. Written as DNA, the CDR3 is TGTGCCAGCAGCTTCGGACAGGGGCGATCCTATAATTCACCCCTCCACTTT. Protein: CASSFGQGRSYNSPLHF.

This clone was seen a handful of times. The chain combines TRBV7-2 with TRBJ2-7, with D tentatively TRBD1 (5 bases). There are 15 residues in the CDR3. The germline CDR1 and CDR2 sequences are SGHTA and FQGNSA. Deletions cut 5 bases from V and 1 base from J, with 15 bases between. Here the CDR3 DNA reads TGTGCCAGCAGCGTAGGATCGACAGTATCCTACGAGCAGTACTTC. Translation gives CASSVGSTVSYEQYF.

CDR3 protein: CASSFPSRGQETQYF. The CDR3 region has the DNA TGTGCCAGCAGCTTTCCCTCTAGGGGACAAGAGACCCAGTACTTC. V usage is TRBV11-1 and J usage is TRBJ2-5; D perhaps matches TRBD1 (5 bases). Trimming pared 3 bases from V and 2 bases from J, leaving 13 bases between. The germline gives CDR1 SGHAT, CDR2 FQDESV (reference sequence). The CDR3 has 15 residues.

Concerning this clone: A read error may account for a junction end that differs from germline. The J gene is TRBJ2-7, the V gene TRBV4-1; D is uncertain. The germline gives CDR1 MGHRA, CDR2 YSYEKL. The CDR3 has 14 residues. In DNA form, the CDR3 reads TGCGCCAGTAGCCAAGGGCAGTTCATCCACGAGCAGTACTTC. Protein sequence: CASSQGQFIHEQYF.

This chain connects TRBV4-2 to TRBJ2-5, with 7 positions matching TRBD2. V dropped 7 bases and J dropped 5; count of bases not matched to a gene: 13. Germline V lookup: CDR1 LGHNA, CDR2 YNFKEQ. This CDR3 contains 15 residues. CDR3 nucleotide sequence: TGTGCCAGCACCCCGGAGGGCGGGGGATTGGAGACCCAGTACTTC. Residues: CASTPEGGGLETQYF.

The chain is built from TRBV6-6 and TRBJ1-4, with D uncertain. The CDR3 is 13 amino acids. V gave up 8 bases and J gave up 4 bases, with 11 bases separating them. The germline V gene encodes CDR1 MNHNY and CDR2 SVGAGI (reference sequence). The CDR3 region is CASAEAVNEKLFF. The DNA of the CDR3 is TGTGCCAGCGCGGAGGCGGTTAATGAAAAACTGTTTTTT.

The genes are TRBV6-5 and TRBJ1-1; 8 bases agree with TRBD1. Per germline, CDR1 MNHEY and CDR2 SVGAGI. Trimming cost V 2 bases and J 11 bases; bases outside gene matches: 4. The CDR3 loop spans 12 amino acids. The CDR3: CASSYGQGAAFF. DNA for the CDR3: TGTGCCAGCAGTTACGGGCAGGGGGCGGCTTTCTTT.